A selection of T cell receptor beta chains follows, all from one sample in a study of response to subunit inactivated influenza vaccine. TCRdb redid the calling of the RT-PCR reads with MiXCR, one entry per CDR3 protein. The sample lists about 540,000 distinct CDR3 sequences, under 30% occurring once. The same specimen was also included in a second study, on T cells expressing NK-cell markers.

Sample: CD4+ T cells sorted from PBMCs, taken 11 to 12 days after vaccination. All receptors come from a man aged 50 to 60 who received an inactivated influenza vaccine. Each CDR3 is given with its conserved first and last residue. The order of the fields is clone size, V gene, D gene, J gene, CDR3 DNA, CDR3 protein. The D gene is left open where the match is weak. Not every row has a clone size; where given, it reads once, few, many or a size class.

few,TRBV7-2,.,TRBJ2-3,TGTGCCAGCAGCTTAGGACAGGCGAGAGGCACAGATACGCAGTATTTT,CASSLGQARGTDTQYF
few,TRBV6-5,.,TRBJ1-2,TGTGCCAGCAGCCAGGGCGTTGGAGGCTACACCTTC,CASSQGVGGYTF
.,TRBV3-1,.,TRBJ1-4,TGTGCCAGCAGCTCTATCTCGAAACTGTTTTTT,CASSSISKLFF
.,TRBV9,.,TRBJ2-2,TGTGCCAGCAGCGTAGAGGGCCGATGGCGAACCCAGACCGGGGAGCTGTTTTTT,CASSVEGRWRTQTGELFF
.,TRBV10-3,.,TRBJ1-5,TGTGCCATGGGCCCCGGGGATCAGCCCCAGCATTTT,CAMGPGDQPQHF
.,TRBV15,TRBD1,TRBJ2-7,TGTGCCACCAGCCGACAGGGGGGTTCCTACGAGCAGTACTTC,CATSRQGGSYEQYF
once,TRBV5-1,.,TRBJ2-3,TGCGCCAGCACCCGCTCGACGGGAGAGGTGGCAGATACGCAGTATTTT,CASTRSTGEVADTQYF
.,TRBV7-8,.,TRBJ2-7,TGTGCCAGCAGCCCGAAGGGGCCCTACGAGCAGTACTTC,CASSPKGPYEQYF
few,TRBV4-3,.,TRBJ2-7,TGCGCCAGCAGCCCCTCGGGGGCCAGCTCCTACGAGCAGTACTTC,CASSPSGASSYEQYF
.,TRBV29-1,.,TRBJ1-4,TGCAGCGTTGAAATTTCGGGAAAACTGTTTTTT,CSVEISGKLFF
.,TRBV29-1,TRBD2,TRBJ2-5,TGCAGCGCTAGAAGGACTAGAGCTCAGGAGACCCAGTACTTC,CSARRTRAQETQYF
few,TRBV24-1,.,TRBJ2-2,TGTGCCACCAGTGATTTCGCCAGCGCCGGGGAGCTGTTTTTT,CATSDFASAGELFF
.,TRBV19,.,TRBJ2-7,TGTGCCAGTAGTTACAGGGAGTACTACGAGCAGTACTTC,CASSYREYYEQYF
few,TRBV29-1,TRBD1,TRBJ2-5,TGCAGCGTAGGGGGACAGGACCAAGAGACCCAGTACTTC,CSVGGQDQETQYF
.,TRBV18,TRBD2,TRBJ2-1,TGTGCCAGCTCACCACCGACTAGCGGGAGCACTAATGAGCAGTTCTTC,CASSPPTSGSTNEQFF
.,TRBV6-5,TRBD1,TRBJ1-3,TGTGCCAGCAGTTACGGAACAGGGGCTGGAAACACCATATATTTT,CASSYGTGAGNTIYF
few,TRBV18,.,TRBJ1-1,TGTGCCAGCTCACCAGCAGACCGTGAAGCTTTCTTT,CASSPADREAFF
few,TRBV12-3/TRBV12-4,.,TRBJ2-1,TGTGCCAGCAGTCCCTTCAATGAGCAGTTCTTC,CASSPFNEQFF
.,TRBV4-2,TRBD2,TRBJ2-2,TGTGCCACCCGGGGTAGCGGGCACACCGGGGAGCTGTTTTTT,CATRGSGHTGELFF
few,TRBV2,TRBD2,TRBJ2-1,TGTGCCAGCAGTTTCGGACTAGCGGGAGGTTTGGATTACAATGAGCAGTTCTTC,CASSFGLAGGLDYNEQFF